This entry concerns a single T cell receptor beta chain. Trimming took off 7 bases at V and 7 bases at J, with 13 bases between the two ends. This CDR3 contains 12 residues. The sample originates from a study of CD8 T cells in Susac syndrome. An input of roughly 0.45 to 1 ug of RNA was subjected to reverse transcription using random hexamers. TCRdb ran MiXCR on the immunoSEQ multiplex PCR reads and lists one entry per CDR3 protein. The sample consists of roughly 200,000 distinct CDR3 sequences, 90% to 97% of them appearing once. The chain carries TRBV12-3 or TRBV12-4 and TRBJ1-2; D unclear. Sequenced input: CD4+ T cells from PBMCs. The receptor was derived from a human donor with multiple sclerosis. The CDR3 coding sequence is TGTGCCAGCACCTTACTAGGGAGTGGCTACACCTTC. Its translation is CASTLLGSGYTF.